This TCR beta chain appears in the sequencing data of a study of T-cell memory formation after mild COVID-19. Overall study findings and caveats: In second-wave clones peaking day 37, SARS-CoV-2 specificity remained unconfirmed. Mainly CM and EM harbored the contracting CD4+ clones; mainly EMRA harbored the CD8+ ones. CD4/CD8 balance held among clones contracting day 15 to 85, and later expanders leaned CD4+.

Barcoded TCR alpha and TCR beta cDNA libraries with UMIs came from 5'RACE using constant-segment primers. Using its own MiXCR run on the 5' RACE reads, TCRdb lists one record per CDR3 protein. This table has some 300,000 distinct CDR3 sequences, just under 20% appearing once. Germline values: CDR1 SGHRS, CDR2 YFSETQ. V lost 0 bases, J lost 4 bases, and 6 bases lay in between. CDR3 length: 13 residues. This clonotype has just a few counts. The antigen is unknown. The gene calls are TRBV5-1 and TRBJ2-3; D unclear. This clonotype was sampled from a man aged 18 to 30 who had mild COVID-19 (a few samples of this study predate the infection). Cell type and time point are not known. The sequencing sample was made of PBMCs or a T cell subset sorted from them (not recorded which). CDR3 residues: CASSLGSSDTQYF. The CDR3 bases are TGCGCCAGCAGCTTGGGTAGTTCAGATACGCAGTATTTT.